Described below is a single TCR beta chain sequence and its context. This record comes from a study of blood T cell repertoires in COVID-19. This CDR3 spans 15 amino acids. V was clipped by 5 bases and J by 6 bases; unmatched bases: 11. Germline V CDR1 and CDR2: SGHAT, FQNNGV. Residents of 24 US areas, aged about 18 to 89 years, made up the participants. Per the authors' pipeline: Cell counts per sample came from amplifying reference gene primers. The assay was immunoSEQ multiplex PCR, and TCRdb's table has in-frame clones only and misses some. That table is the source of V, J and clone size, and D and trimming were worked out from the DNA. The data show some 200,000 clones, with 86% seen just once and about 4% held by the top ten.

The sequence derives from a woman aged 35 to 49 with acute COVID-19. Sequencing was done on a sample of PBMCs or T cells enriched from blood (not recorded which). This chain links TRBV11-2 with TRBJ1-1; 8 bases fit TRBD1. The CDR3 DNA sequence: TGTGCCAGCAGCCCGTTCCACAGGGGGGTGGCTGAAGCTTTCTTT. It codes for CASSPFHRGVAEAFF.